Listed below are T cell receptor beta chains from one sample, sequenced in a study of blood T cells in healthy people across ages. TCRdb fed the 5' RACE reads into MiXCR, producing one record per CDR3 protein. The data contain approximately 490,000 distinct CDR3 sequences, about 24% of them singletons. These sequences were also reported in another study, on T cells of mothers and their children.

Sequencing input: blood. The receptors here all came from a boy aged 10-17 years in good health. CDR3s include the opening cysteine and the closing phenylalanine or tryptophan. The D gene is left open where the match is weak. Clone size, where shown, is once, few, many, or a class for clones that have expanded.

-	15	TRBV4-1	-	TRBJ1-2	CASGMVDRPNYGYTF	TGCGCCAGCGGTATGGTGGACAGACCTAACTATGGCTACACCTTC
-	12	TRBV21-1	-	TRBJ2-1	CASSNSYNEQFF	TGTGCCAGCAGCAACTCCTACAATGAGCAGTTCTTC
-	16	TRBV6-9	-	TRBJ1-4	CASSTRSGHSNEKLFF	TGTGCCAGCAGCACACGGTCGGGACACTCTAATGAAAAACTGTTTTTT
few	13	TRBV20-1	TRBD1	TRBJ1-2	CSARGTGLRGYTF	TGCAGTGCTAGAGGGACAGGGTTGAGGGGCTACACCTTC
-	12	TRBV29-1	-	TRBJ1-2	CSVDHEGDGYTF	TGCAGCGTTGACCACGAGGGGGATGGCTACACCTTC
few	13	TRBV24-1	-	TRBJ2-5	CATSDFPYNERFF	TGTGCCACCAGTGATTTCCCTTACAATGAGCGGTTCTTC
few	14	TRBV29-1	TRBD2	TRBJ2-5	CSVTRTSGDETQYF	TGCAGCGTTACACGGACTAGCGGGGATGAGACCCAGTACTTC
few	15	TRBV9	-	TRBJ1-2	CASSPKWWVSYGYTF	TGTGCCAGCAGCCCAAAATGGTGGGTAAGCTATGGCTACACCTTC
few	15	TRBV7-2	TRBD2	TRBJ2-5	CASSLILAEQETQYF	TGTGCCAGCAGCTTAATACTAGCGGAGCAAGAGACCCAGTACTTC
few	16	TRBV9	-	TRBJ2-3	CASSVDPLLGPDTQYF	TGTGCCAGCAGCGTAGACCCCCTACTGGGTCCAGATACGCAGTATTTT
few	15	TRBV12-3/TRBV12-4	TRBD2	TRBJ2-3	CASSGGGAGTDTQYF	TGTGCCAGCAGTGGCGGGGGGGCCGGCACAGATACGCAGTATTTT
few	18	TRBV27	TRBD2	TRBJ2-1	CASSFFGTSGGVHNEQFF	TGTGCCAGCAGTTTTTTCGGGACTAGCGGGGGGGTACACAATGAGCAGTTCTTC
-	17	TRBV4-1	TRBD2	TRBJ2-1	CASSQDPASGGVHEQFF	TGCGCCAGCAGCCAAGATCCGGCCAGCGGGGGGGTACATGAGCAGTTCTTC
few	13	TRBV7-2	-	TRBJ1-4	CASSLDRGGKLFF	TGTGCCAGCAGCTTAGACCGGGGGGGAAAACTGTTTTTT
-	14	TRBV6-2/TRBV6-3	-	TRBJ2-1	CASTVAWEDNEQFF	TGTGCCAGCACCGTCGCGTGGGAGGACAATGAGCAGTTCTTC
-	14	TRBV9	-	TRBJ2-7	CASSVGDTHYEQYF	TGTGCCAGCAGCGTAGGCGACACCCACTACGAGCAGTACTTC
-	15	TRBV7-2	-	TRBJ2-3	CASSSEGFRTDTQYF	TGTGCCAGCAGCTCCGAGGGCTTCAGAACAGATACGCAGTATTTT
-	13	TRBV3-1	-	TRBJ2-7	CASSQDIDYEQYF	TGTGCCAGCAGCCAAGATATAGACTACGAGCAGTACTTC
few	13	TRBV14	-	TRBJ1-1	CASSSTGFVEAFF	TGTGCCAGCAGCTCAACAGGGTTTGTTGAAGCTTTCTTT
-	15	TRBV9	-	TRBJ2-7	CASSVHQGRSYEQYF	TGTGCCAGCAGCGTACATCAGGGACGCTCCTACGAGCAGTACTTC
-	10	TRBV29-1	-	TRBJ2-7	CSVQTYEQYF	TGCAGCGTTCAGACCTACGAGCAGTACTTC
-	17	TRBV11-1	-	TRBJ2-2	CASSLASGRKNTGELFF	TGTGCCAGCAGCTTAGCGTCAGGACGGAAGAACACCGGGGAGCTGTTTTTT
few	15	TRBV4-1	-	TRBJ2-7	CASSLNRDSPYEQYF	TGCGCCAGCAGCCTGAACCGGGACTCTCCCTACGAGCAGTACTTC
few	14	TRBV7-2	TRBD1	TRBJ2-5	CASSLEGGPETQYF	TGTGCCAGCAGCTTAGAAGGGGGCCCAGAGACCCAGTACTTC